This T cell receptor (beta chain) comes out of a study of technical replicates of blood from a handful of donors (TCRdb year 2017). As to this clone: Its antigen is not yet known. No qualities accompany the bases; no much larger clone lies one base away.

At the junction V is shortened by 6 bases and J by 7 bases; bases outside the gene matches: 11. Measured from the cysteine to the phenylalanine, the CDR3 is 16 residues long. Here the CDR3 DNA is all that survives: 48 bases in frame from base 1. CDR1 is given as MNHNY and CDR2 as SVGAGI, both from the germline V gene (reference sequence). The library was made by the immunoSEQ multiplex PCR assay. Imported from immuneACCESS, the table was reduced by TCRdb to in-frame sequences with V and J called. These copies leave out some clones; in studies compared against another copy, an unresolved V gene accounts for under half, and the cause of the remainder is not known. Present in this sample are approximately 78,000 clones, over 95% of which were seen just once. The ten largest clonotypes hold about 0.25% of the sample.

The receptor was derived from a human donor in good health. The chain was built from TRBV6-6 and TRBJ2-2; 10 bases in the middle match TRBD1. Material: T cells isolated from PBMCs. The encoded CDR3 is CASSPGTGERYGELFF. DNA sequence: TGTGCCAGCAGCCCCGGGACAGGGGAACGGTACGGGGAGCTGTTTTTT.